This is a list of T cell receptor beta chains from one sample in a study of tumor-infiltrating lymphocytes in localized non-small cell lung cancer. Measured with immunoSEQ multiplex PCR; TCRdb has only the in-frame clones, and not every one. The data hold fewer than 20,000 clones, with 65% to 85% observed a single time. The sequencing input was lung tumor tissue. The receptor source for this set is a human donor with non-small cell lung cancer. Each CDR3 is given with its conserved first and last residue. The D gene is left open where the match is weak. A clone size is listed for some rows: how often the clone was seen (once, few, many), or a class if it is expanded.

TRBJ2-3	NA	NA	TRBV5-4	CASSLALKDADTQYF	TGTGCCAGCAGCTTGGCCCTCAAGGACGCAGATACGCAGTATTTT
TRBJ1-3	NA	NA	TRBV7-2	CASSLMSSAGNTIYF	TGTGCCAGCAGCTTGATGTCCTCGGCTGGAAACACCATATATTTT
TRBJ2-3	few	TRBD2	TRBV27	CASSSLRTSGTIRSSTDTQYF	TGTGCCAGCAGTTCTTTACGTACTAGCGGGACTATAAGGTCTAGCACAGATACGCAGTATTTT
TRBJ2-5	few	NA	TRBV2	CASSVRSQETQYF	TGTGCCAGCAGCGTCAGGAGTCAAGAGACCCAGTACTTC
TRBJ2-1	NA	TRBD2	TRBV28	CASSLYGRGSYNEQFF	TGTGCCAGCAGTTTATACGGGAGGGGCTCCTACAATGAGCAGTTCTTC
TRBJ2-1	medium-sized	TRBD2	TRBV19	CASSTGGDFGNEQFF	TGTGCCAGTAGTACGGGGGGAGACTTCGGCAATGAGCAGTTCTTC
TRBJ1-4	NA	NA	TRBV6-1	CASSEAPGATNEKLFF	TGTGCCAGCAGTGAAGCACCGGGCGCAACTAATGAAAAACTGTTTTTT
TRBJ2-5	NA	NA	TRBV28	CASRQEGGQETQYF	TGTGCCAGCAGGCAGGAGGGGGGACAAGAGACCCAGTACTTC
TRBJ2-1	NA	TRBD1	TRBV10-3	CASSYPGQGADNEQFF	TGTGCCAGCAGTTACCCAGGACAGGGGGCGGACAATGAGCAGTTCTTC
TRBJ1-5	NA	TRBD1	TRBV15	CATSSWDRANQPQHF	TGTGCCACCAGCAGCTGGGACAGGGCAAATCAGCCCCAGCATTTT
TRBJ2-3	NA	NA	TRBV7-2	CASSPVRRATDTQYF	TGTGCCAGCAGCCCCGTTCGACGGGCCACAGATACGCAGTATTTT
TRBJ2-5	NA	NA	TRBV7-2	CASSPGGTWETQYF	TGTGCCAGCAGCCCAGGGGGGACTTGGGAGACCCAGTACTTC
TRBJ2-1	once	NA	TRBV25-1	CASSEYRGNNEQFF	TGTGCCAGCAGTGAATACAGGGGCAACAATGAGCAGTTCTTC
TRBJ2-3	once	NA	TRBV4-2	CASSQVLRGGGSTDTQYF	TGTGCCAGCAGCCAAGTTCTTCGCGGGGGCGGCAGCACAGATACGCAGTATTTT
TRBJ1-4	NA	NA	TRBV27	CASSLSVGLGQEKLLF	TGTGCCAGCAGTTTATCAGTGGGGTTGGGCCAAGAAAAACTGCTTTTT
TRBJ2-3	NA	TRBD2	TRBV5-1	CASSSEVSGNTQYF	TGCGCCAGCAGCTCGGAGGTTAGCGGGAATACGCAGTATTTT
TRBJ2-7	NA	NA	TRBV4-1	CASSQVGLPRVSSYEQYF	TGCGCCAGCAGCCAAGTGGGGTTGCCTAGGGTCTCGTCCTACGAGCAGTACTTC
TRBJ1-4	NA	NA	TRBV27	CASTSGRQNEKLFF	TGTGCCAGCACCTCAGGGCGACAGAATGAAAAACTGTTTTTT
TRBJ2-1	NA	NA	TRBV7-2	CASSLGGRYNEQFF	TGTGCCAGCAGCTTGGGCGGGCGGTACAATGAGCAGTTCTTC
TRBJ2-1	NA	NA	TRBV20-1	CRGDSYNEQFF	TGCAGGGGGGACTCCTACAATGAGCAGTTCTTC
TRBJ1-4	NA	NA	TRBV4-3	CASSLSSGFSEKLFF	TGCGCCAGCAGCCTTAGTTCGGGGTTCTCGGAAAAACTGTTTTTT
TRBJ1-1	few	NA	TRBV4-3	CASSQGEGWTEAFF	TGCGCCAGCAGCCAAGGGGAGGGGTGGACTGAAGCTTTCTTT
TRBJ1-2	NA	TRBD1	TRBV27	CASSLSTGGDGYTF	TGTGCCAGCAGTTTATCGACAGGGGGGGATGGCTACACCTTC
TRBJ1-1	NA	NA	TRBV14	CASSQDSTGSTEAFF	TGTGCCAGCAGCCAAGATTCTACCGGGTCCACTGAAGCTTTCTTT
TRBJ1-2	NA	NA	TRBV19	CASSPRGQGYGYTF	TGTGCCAGTAGCCCCAGGGGCCAAGGCTATGGCTACACCTTC
TRBJ2-2	NA	NA	TRBV4-2	CASSLNGATGELFF	TGTGCCAGCAGCCTCAACGGAGCTACCGGGGAGCTGTTTTTT